What follows are 16 T cell receptor beta chains derived from one specimen sequenced in a study of T cell responses to AZD1222 COVID-19 vaccine. Assay used: immunoSEQ multiplex PCR; TCRdb lists only in-frame clones, some missing. The sample consists of tens of thousands of clones, about nine tenths of them appearing once. Sequencing was performed on peripheral blood, taken on day 0 of AZD1222 vaccination. Receptors were obtained from an adult in good health.

The V and J genes are TRBV9 and TRBJ1-2; a weak D match, TRBD1 (6 bases). V lost 0 bases and J lost 8, with 17 bases in between. The CDR3 spans 15 residues. Germline V lookup: CDR1 SGDLS, CDR2 YYNGEE. The CDR3 sequence is CASSVAAQAQGGYTF. The CDR3 DNA reads TGTGCCAGCAGCGTAGCGGCTCAAGCCCAGGGGGGCTACACCTTC.

The chain links TRBV6-5 to TRBJ1-5; no definite D call. The CDR3 consists of 13 residues. Trimming stripped 6 bases from V and 2 bases from J, with 8 bases between. Germline-derived CDR1 and CDR2 are MNHEY and SVGAGI. The CDR3 DNA follows: TGTGCCAGCAGCCCCGGTGGCAATCAGCCCCAGCATTTT. As protein: CASSPGGNQPQHF.

The V and J genes are TRBV5-1 and TRBJ2-2; 7 bases fit TRBD1. Germline V lookup: CDR1 SGHRS, CDR2 YFSETQ. The J segment lost 1 base and the V segment lost 3 bases, leaving 3 bases of the junction unmatched. The CDR3 covers 15 residues. DNA of the CDR3: TGCGCCAGCAGCTCCTGGACAGGGAACACCGGGGAGCTGTTTTTT. Its translation: CASSSWTGNTGELFF.

The genes are TRBV3-1 (or the pseudogene TRBV3-2) and TRBJ1-2, with no clear D. Trimming left V 2 bases short and J 3 bases short, with 10 bases between. CDR1 LGHDT and CDR2 YNNKEL come from the germline V gene (reference sequence). The CDR3 runs 14 residues. CDR3 residues: CASSQLSPHYGYTF. The CDR3, as DNA: TGTGCCAGCAGCCAACTCTCACCCCACTATGGCTACACCTTC.

The chain has TRBV19 and TRBJ2-6; D is perhaps TRBD1 (7 bases). Germline CDR1 reads LNHDA; CDR2 reads SQIVND (reference sequence). The ends were cut back, 10 bases at V and 0 bases at J, with 13 bases in the middle. This CDR3 has 15 residues. CDR3 amino acids: CATSRGVSGANVLTF. CDR3 nucleotide sequence: TGTGCCACCTCCAGGGGGGTCTCTGGGGCCAACGTCCTGACTTTC.

The chain uses TRBV19 and TRBJ1-1, with TRBD1 matching 7 bases. V lost 4 bases and J lost 6; bases outside the gene matches: 14. The CDR3 spans 16 residues. In germline, CDR1 is LNHDA, CDR2 SQIVND (reference sequence). CDR3 protein: CASSTLPGQKVSEAFF. As DNA, the CDR3 is TGTGCCAGTAGTACCCTACCGGGACAGAAAGTTTCTGAAGCTTTCTTT.

The chain employs TRBV28 and TRBJ1-2, with TRBD1 matching over 10 bases. After removal of 5 bases from V and 6 bases from J, the junction contained 9 bases not matched to a gene. The germline V gene has CDR1 MDHEN and CDR2 SYDVKM. The CDR3 is 15 residues long. DNA of the CDR3: TGTGCCAGCAGTCAGGGGACAGGGGAACTCCATGGCTACACCTTC. Encoded protein: CASSQGTGELHGYTF.

The rearrangement joins TRBV11-2 to TRBJ2-2; D is undetermined. The germline V gene has CDR1 SGHAT and CDR2 FQNNGV. This CDR3 spans 13 amino acids. V was clipped by 6 bases and J by 6 bases, with 11 bases between them. As DNA, the CDR3 is TGTGCCAGCAGACCTACCCCGGCCGGGGAGCTGTTTTTT. As protein: CASRPTPAGELFF.

This clone was detected only once. The CDR3 bases are TGTGCCAGCGCCTACCTAGAAGACTTAACAGATACGCAGTATTTT. Its translation: CASAYLEDLTDTQYF. The chain recombines TRBV27 with TRBJ2-3; no clear D. The germline CDR1 and CDR2 sequences are MNHEY and SMNVEV (reference sequence). Trimming removed 8 bases at V and 3 bases at J, with 18 bases between. The length of the CDR3 is 15 residues.

This chain uses TRBV25-1 with TRBJ2-2; D unresolved. CDR1 is MGHDK, CDR2 SYGVNS, per germline. This CDR3 contains 15 residues. V was trimmed by 5 bases and J by 3 bases, leaving 13 bases between them. The CDR3, as DNA: TGTGCCAGCAGTCCTCCGGACGGTTACACCGGGGAGCTGTTTTTT. As protein: CASSPPDGYTGELFF.

J is TRBJ2-3 and V is TRBV18; D might be TRBD1 (5 bases). From germline, CDR1 is KGHSH and CDR2 LQKENI. V lost 5 bases, J lost 2 bases, and 11 bases lay in between. The CDR3 covers 14 residues. The CDR3 nucleotides are TGTGCCAGCTCAGATACAGGCAACACAGATACGCAGTATTTT. As protein: CASSDTGNTDTQYF.

The chain recombines TRBV18 with TRBJ1-1, with 7 nucleotides matching TRBD1. J lost 0 bases, V lost 3 bases, and 4 bases had no gene match. This CDR3 has 15 residues. CDR1 is KGHSH and CDR2 is LQKENI in the germline V gene. The CDR3 here is CASSPLGQMNTEAFF. In nucleotides, the CDR3 is TGTGCCAGCTCACCGCTGGGACAGATGAACACTGAAGCTTTCTTT.

This chain joins TRBV19 and TRBJ1-1; D gene ambiguous. The CDR3 covers 11 residues. The ends were cut back, 7 bases at V and 8 bases at J, with 11 bases in the middle. Germline V gene sequence: CDR1 LNHDA, CDR2 SQIVND (reference sequence). CDR3: CASKRLSEAFF. The CDR3 DNA reads as TGTGCCAGTAAGAGGCTTTCCGAAGCTTTCTTT.

The chain links TRBV7-8 to TRBJ1-2; 7 bases map to TRBD1. V lost 5 bases and J lost 7; bases outside the gene matches: 25. The germline CDR1 and CDR2 sequences are SGHVS and FQNEAQ. The CDR3 has 19 residues. The CDR3 sequence is CASSLRQTRAGDRVGGYTF. The CDR3 nucleotides read TGTGCCAGCAGCCTACGACAAACTCGGGCGGGTGACAGGGTCGGTGGCTACACCTTC.

The chain links TRBV28 to TRBJ2-2; 7 bases align to TRBD1. CDR1 is MDHEN, CDR2 SYDVKM, per germline. The J segment lost 5 bases and the V segment lost 6 bases, leaving 9 bases of the junction unmatched. There are 15 residues in the CDR3. CDR3 coding DNA: TGTGCCAGCAGCCGATGGAAGGGGGCAACCGGGGAGCTGTTTTTT. This encodes CASSRWKGATGELFF.

Only a few counts were recorded for this clone. The chain recombines TRBV19 with TRBJ2-5; D possibly corresponds to TRBD2 (5 bases). CDR1 is LNHDA and CDR2 is SQIVND in the germline V gene (reference sequence). The V and J ends lost 4 bases and 3 bases respectively, with 6 bases between them. There are 12 residues in the CDR3. The CDR3 sequence is CASSNGEETQYF. The CDR3 DNA is TGTGCCAGTAGTAACGGGGAAGAGACCCAGTACTTC.